These 27 T cell receptor beta chains were all obtained from the same sample, sequenced in a study of T cell responses to AZD1222 COVID-19 vaccine. Assay: immunoSEQ multiplex PCR; the TCRdb copy retains only in-frame clones and omits some. The sample consists of some 130,000 clones, more than 75% of them appearing once. The source was peripheral blood, collected 28 days after the second AZD1222 dose. The receptor source for this set is an adult who received the AZD1222 COVID-19 vaccine.

The chain has TRBV3-1 (or the pseudogene TRBV3-2) and TRBJ2-1; 11 bases are shared with TRBD2. Losses at the gene ends were 4 bases for V and 9 bases for J; bases not matched to a gene: 11. Germline V gene sequence: CDR1 LGHDT, CDR2 YNNKEL (reference sequence). There are 16 residues in the CDR3. The CDR3 DNA is TGTGCCAGCAGCCGGTCGACTAGCGGGGCACGAGGTGAGCAGTTCTTC. Translated, it gives CASSRSTSGARGEQFF.

The chain has TRBV2 and TRBJ2-7; 7 positions agree with TRBD1. CDR1 is SNHLY, CDR2 FYNNEI, per germline. The CDR3 loop spans 14 amino acids. With V trimmed by 5 bases and J by 2 bases, 6 bases remained unmatched. CDR3 in DNA: TGTGCCAGCAGTTCCGGAACAGGGGCCTACGAGCAGTACTTC. This gives the protein CASSSGTGAYEQYF.

The chain recombines TRBV9 with TRBJ2-3, with unresolved D. This CDR3 is 15 amino acids long. V dropped 2 bases and J dropped 0 bases, with 10 bases sitting between them. CDR1 is SGDLS, CDR2 YYNGEE, per germline. This chain's CDR3 is CASSVATASTDTQYF. The CDR3 bases are TGTGCCAGCAGCGTTGCAACGGCTAGCACAGATACGCAGTATTTT.

The V and J genes are TRBV9 and TRBJ1-5; D is unclear. Germline-derived CDR1 and CDR2 are SGDLS and YYNGEE. The CDR3 spans 12 residues. Between the trimmed V and J ends, which lost 4 bases and 10 bases, there was a span of 12 bases. The CDR3 bases are TGTGCCAGCAGCCCGGCACGGAGACCCCAGCATTTT. It codes for CASSPARRPQHF.

The chain joins TRBV5-6 to TRBJ1-5; 7 bases are a match to TRBD1. CDR1 is SGHDT, CDR2 YYEEEE, per germline. V lost 3 bases and J lost 5; bases outside the gene matches: 5. The CDR3 has 14 amino acids. Written as DNA, the CDR3 is TGTGCCAGCAGCTCGCGAACAGGGGATCAGCCCCAGCATTTT. It yields the protein CASSSRTGDQPQHF.

This clone appeared once. The DNA of the CDR3 is TGTGCCAGCAGCCCTAGATCGGGTCGGCACGGGAAGCAGTACTTC. Translating gives CASSPRSGRHGKQYF. The chain has TRBV5-6 and TRBJ2-7; TRBD2 is a possible D gene (5 bases). CDR1 and CDR2 from the germline V gene are SGHDT and YYEEEE. V was clipped by 4 bases and J by 8 bases, with 22 bases between them. CDR3 size: 15 residues. Using reference TRBV5-6 and TRBJ2-7 for the parts outside the CDR3, the full variable domain is DAGVTQSPTHLIKTRGQQVTLRCSPKSGHDTVSWYQQALGQGPQFIFQYYEEEERQRGNFPDRFSGHQFPNYSSELNVNALLLGDSALYLCASSPRSGRHGKQYFGPGTRLTVT.

CDR3 protein: CASSPWGQRTDTQYF. The CDR3 DNA follows: TGCGCCAGCAGCCCCTGGGGCCAGCGCACAGATACGCAGTATTTT. The J gene is TRBJ2-3, the V gene TRBV4-1; possible D gene TRBD1, 5 bases. The CDR3 consists of 15 residues. CDR1 is MGHRA and CDR2 is YSYEKL in the germline V gene. Trimming took 4 bases from V and 1 from J, leaving 12 bases between them.

This chain uses TRBV18 with TRBJ1-2; D call uncertain. Germline V CDR1 and CDR2: KGHSH, LQKENI. V lost 6 bases to trimming and J lost 6 bases, with 17 bases between them. The CDR3 contains 14 residues. In nucleotides, the CDR3 is TGTGCCAGCTCCGGCCCCTCGGGATTCGATGGCTACACCTTC. Residues: CASSGPSGFDGYTF.

The chain joins TRBV7-8 to TRBJ1-2; D not certain. This CDR3 spans 14 amino acids. The V and J ends lost 5 bases and 4 bases respectively, with 14 bases between them. Germline V lookup: CDR1 SGHVS, CDR2 FQNEAQ. CDR3 region: CASSPRSGSYGYTF. The CDR3 DNA reads TGTGCCAGCAGCCCCCGCTCAGGATCCTATGGCTACACCTTC.

This clone was detected only a few times. V usage is TRBV7-9 and J usage is TRBJ2-2, with TRBD1 matching 9 bases. With 5 bases clipped from V and 6 bases from J, the junction kept 13 bases outside the gene matches. The CDR3 contains 17 residues. Germline V gene sequence: CDR1 SEHNR, CDR2 FQNEAQ (reference sequence). CDR3 nucleotide sequence: TGTGCCAGCAGCACAACGTTGACAGGGGGTTATCCCGGGGAGCTGTTTTTT. Translation gives CASSTTLTGGYPGELFF.

This clone showed up just once. The rearrangement uses TRBV6-2 or TRBV6-3 and TRBJ2-3; 7 positions agree with TRBD1. The V segment lost 0 bases and the J segment 0 bases; nucleotides outside the gene matches: 3. CDR3 length: 16 residues. Germline assignment: CDR1 MNHEY and CDR2 SVGEGT. CDR3 region: CASSYSWDSSTDTQYF. In DNA, the CDR3 is TGTGCCAGCAGTTACTCGTGGGACAGTAGCACAGATACGCAGTATTTT.

This sequence joins TRBV3-1 (or the pseudogene TRBV3-2) and TRBJ2-5; D gene uncertain. The CDR3 loop spans 15 amino acids. The germline V gene encodes CDR1 LGHDT and CDR2 YNNKEL (reference sequence). V shed 0 bases and J shed 0 bases, with 8 bases lying between them. This chain's CDR3 is CASSQDRIYQETQYF. CDR3 DNA: TGTGCCAGCAGCCAAGATCGGATTTACCAAGAGACCCAGTACTTC.

This chain links TRBV6-5 with TRBJ2-3; D is perhaps TRBD2 (6 bases). Germline-derived CDR1 and CDR2 are MNHEY and SVGAGI. The CDR3 length is 15 residues. V shed 3 bases and J shed 2 bases, with 12 bases lying between them. The CDR3 coding sequence is TGTGCCAGCAGTTATTACGGGGGATCCACAGATACGCAGTATTTT. Translating gives CASSYYGGSTDTQYF.

The chain joins TRBV5-4 to TRBJ2-2; 9 bases agree with TRBD2. The CDR3 has 16 amino acids. CDR1 and CDR2 from the germline V gene are SGHNT and YYREEE (reference sequence). Trimming removed 4 bases from V and 1 base from J; junction bases left unmatched: 5. This CDR3 reads CASSPQLAGNTGELFF. CDR3 in DNA: TGTGCCAGCAGCCCCCAACTAGCGGGGAACACCGGGGAGCTGTTTTTT.

This clone was counted a single time. The chain recombines TRBV4-2 with TRBJ2-7, with D hard to call. There are 16 residues in the CDR3. V was trimmed by 1 base and J by 0 bases, leaving 13 bases between them. In germline, CDR1 is LGHNA, CDR2 YNFKEQ. The chain's CDR3 is CASSQVPRTSSYEQYF. CDR3 bases: TGTGCCAGCAGCCAAGTCCCCCGGACGAGCTCCTACGAGCAGTACTTC.

V usage is TRBV28 and J usage is TRBJ1-2; the D is unclear. CDR1 and CDR2 from the germline V gene are MDHEN and SYDVKM. This CDR3 contains 12 residues. Trimming left V 5 bases short and J 2 bases short, with 6 bases between. CDR3: CASSKRNYGYTF. DNA for the CDR3: TGTGCCAGCAGTAAGAGGAACTATGGCTACACCTTC.

A note on this clone: Other DNA sequences from this sample encode an identical CDR3 as well. The DNA for the CDR3 is TGTGCCAGCAGCCCGAGGACTGGCAGCTCCTACGAGCAGTACTTC. Its protein product is CASSPRTGSSYEQYF. This chain links TRBV5-4 with TRBJ2-7; a weak D match, TRBD2 (5 bases). Germline lookup yields CDR1 SGHNT and CDR2 YYREEE (reference sequence). V was cut by 4 bases and J by 0 bases, with 14 bases left in between. This CDR3 is built from 15 residues.

This rearrangement joins TRBV7-3 to TRBJ2-3, with 7 nucleotides matching TRBD2. This CDR3 spans 16 amino acids. With 2 bases clipped from V and 2 bases from J, the junction kept 7 bases outside the gene matches. CDR1 and CDR2 from the germline V gene are SGHTA and FQGTGA. CDR3 in amino acids: CASSLGASGLTDTQYF. The DNA of the CDR3 is TGTGCCAGCAGCTTAGGGGCTAGCGGCCTCACAGATACGCAGTATTTT.

The gene calls are TRBV7-9 and TRBJ2-5; D tentatively reads TRBD1 or TRBD2 (6 bases each). The V gene lost 5 bases and the J gene lost 2 bases, with 12 bases spanning the gap. CDR3 length equals 14 residues. Germline CDR1 and CDR2: SEHNR and FQNEAQ (reference sequence). This chain's CDR3 is CASSVGGAQETQYF. The CDR3 nucleotides read TGTGCCAGCAGCGTGGGGGGCGCACAAGAGACCCAGTACTTC.

The rearrangement joins TRBV6-5 to TRBJ2-3, with D possibly being TRBD2 (6 bases). This CDR3 contains 13 residues. The germline CDR1 and CDR2 sequences are MNHEY and SVGAGI. Trimming pared 7 bases from V and 4 bases from J, leaving 12 bases between. CDR3 nucleotides: TGTGCCAGCACCGAGGACTACTCAGATACGCAGTATTTT. Its protein product is CASTEDYSDTQYF.

The V gene is TRBV30, the J gene TRBJ1-4, with 9 bases fitting TRBD1. The CDR3 covers 16 residues. Germline-derived CDR1 and CDR2 are GTSNPN and SVGIG (reference sequence). The V and J ends lost 3 bases and 1 base, in that order; junction bases with no gene match: 6. The CDR3 DNA reads TGTGCCTGGAGCCGGGGACAGGGTGGAACTAATGAAAAACTGTTTTTT. Its protein is CAWSRGQGGTNEKLFF.

The chain is built from TRBV28 and TRBJ2-7, with 11 bases identical to TRBD2. This CDR3 is 14 amino acids long. The V gene's germline CDR1 is MDHEN and CDR2 SYDVKM. J gave up 9 bases and V 5 bases, and 9 bases lay outside the gene matches. The CDR3 here is CASSLSGRGLVQYF. The DNA for the CDR3 is TGTGCCAGCAGTCTTAGCGGGAGGGGGCTGGTGCAGTACTTC. The full variable domain, its missing parts supplied by reference TRBV28 and TRBJ2-7, is DVKVTQSSRYLVKRTGEKVFLECVQDMDHENMFWYRQDPGLGLRLIYFSYDVKMKEKGDIPEGYSVSREKKERFSLILESASTNQTSMYLCASSLSGRGLVQYFGPGTRLTVT.

The CDR3 DNA follows: TGTGCCAGCAGTGATGAGTGGTGGAACACTGAAGCTTTCTTT. Residues: CASSDEWWNTEAFF. V usage is TRBV6-1 and J usage is TRBJ1-1, with D hard to call. The V gene lost 3 bases and the J gene lost 1 base, with 9 bases spanning the gap. The CDR3 contains 14 residues. The germline V gene encodes CDR1 MNHNS and CDR2 SASEGT.

V is TRBV7-3 and J is TRBJ2-6; 7 nucleotides align to TRBD1. The CDR3 has 17 residues. Germline values: CDR1 SGHTA, CDR2 FQGTGA. Trimming removed 7 bases from V and 0 bases from J; junction bases left unmatched: 9. The CDR3 sequence is CASTRTGAASGANVLTF. The CDR3 DNA reads as TGTGCCAGCACAAGGACAGGTGCCGCCTCTGGGGCCAACGTCCTGACTTTC.

The rearrangement uses TRBV2 and TRBJ1-5; D remains ambiguous. Germline-derived CDR1 and CDR2 are SNHLY and FYNNEI. The ends were cut back, 6 bases at V and 1 base at J, with 10 bases in the middle. This CDR3 spans 14 amino acids. The chain's CDR3 is CASRQFLSNQPQHF. CDR3 nucleotides: TGTGCCAGCAGGCAGTTTCTCAGCAATCAGCCCCAGCATTTT.

The chain has TRBV30 and TRBJ1-3, with D unresolved. Per the germline V gene, CDR1 is GTSNPN and CDR2 is SVGIG (reference sequence). The CDR3 loop spans 11 amino acids. The germline V and J ends were trimmed by 5 bases and 8 bases, with 10 bases remaining between them. CDR3 sequence: CAWGVGDTIYF. CDR3 DNA: TGTGCCTGGGGCGTGGGAGACACCATATATTTT.

This clone was seen a single time. The chain carries TRBV3-1 (or the pseudogene TRBV3-2) and TRBJ1-5; D call uncertain. The CDR3 loop spans 15 amino acids. V dropped 4 bases and J dropped 0 bases, with 10 bases sitting between them. Germline V gives CDR1 LGHDT, CDR2 YNNKEL (reference sequence). The CDR3 region is CASSLYQDSNQPQHF. For the CDR3, the DNA is TGTGCCAGCAGCCTATACCAGGATAGCAATCAGCCCCAGCATTTT.